This TCR beta chain appears in the sequencing data of a study of blood T cells in healthy people across ages. The germline V gene encodes CDR1 MNHEY and CDR2 SVGAGI. This CDR3 contains 15 residues. V lost 11 bases and J lost 0, with 17 bases in between. For the second PCR, which ran for about 6 to 11 cycles, a sample-barcoded 5' primer and a J-beta primer mix were used. TCRdb passed the 5' RACE reads through MiXCR, listing each CDR3 protein once. Of around 780,000 distinct CDR3 sequences in the sample, 56% were seen once. What was sequenced was blood. This chain uses TRBV6-5 with TRBJ1-5; no definite D call. The TCR comes from a middle-aged man in good health. The CDR3 region has the DNA TGTGCCTCCTCCCCTCGTCTAAATAGCAATCAGCCCCAGCATTTT. Translation: CASSPRLNSNQPQHF.